This T cell receptor beta chain stems from a study of T-cell reconstitution after alpha-beta-depleted transplantation in children. This clonotype occurred many times. Its antigen is not identified. Preparation of the TCRbeta library involved a method that used unique molecular identifiers. TCRdb redid the calling of the PCR reads with MiXCR, one entry per CDR3 protein. Of fewer than 350,000 distinct CDR3 sequences in the sample, around 10% are singletons; the top ten hold around 20%. V was cut by 4 bases and J by 4 bases, with 14 bases left in between. This CDR3 has 15 amino acids. CDR1 and CDR2 from the germline V gene are SGHTS and YDEGEE. Study observations and caveats: In some patients, recipient T cells and intrathymic progenitors surviving conditioning explained high day-60 diversity.

Here the sequenced sample was peripheral blood, taken 180 days after TCRalphabeta/CD19-depleted stem cell transplant. The receptor was derived from a male patient aged 2 to 9 who had a stem cell transplant for chronic granulomatous disease, so the T cells may come from the graft donor. The rearrangement links TRBV5-8 to TRBJ1-4; maybe TRBD1 (5 bases). This CDR3 is CASSPVGGDNEKLFF. DNA of the CDR3: TGTGCCAGCAGCCCGGTTGGGGGGGATAATGAAAAACTGTTTTTT. The full variable domain, in which reference TRBV5-8 and TRBJ1-4 provide the parts outside the CDR3, is EAGVTQSPTHLIKTRGQQATLRCSPISGHTSVYWYQQALGLGLQFLLWYDEGEERNRGNFPPRFSGRQFPNYSSELNVNALELEDSALYLCASSPVGGDNEKLFFGSGTQLSVL.